This T cell receptor (beta chain) came from a study of spatial heterogeneity in lung cancer. As for the study in general: The average appearance count of each unique TCR and UMI combination in raw reads was more than nine.

The V and J ends lost 4 bases and 6 bases respectively, with 6 bases between them. The CDR3 is 12 amino acids. The sample's time point: sample taken at primary tumor resection. Samples were donated by 72 untreated early-stage non-small cell lung cancer patients. Unsorted whole RNA of tumor, nontumor lung or frozen PBMC was sequenced. Every cDNA TCR molecule received its own unique molecular identifier. TCRdb analysed the 5' RACE reads with MiXCR anew, one entry per CDR3 protein. The sample comprises roughly 25,000 distinct CDR3 sequences, roughly 4.7% of which are singletons, and more than 4.5% rests with the top ten. This clonotype was observed many times.

The material sequenced was PBMCs, taken at surgery. The sequence came from a male donor with early-stage non-small cell lung cancer. The chain is built from TRBV12-3 or TRBV12-4 and TRBJ2-2, with a possible D match to TRBD2 (6 bases). CDR3 in DNA: TGTGCCAGCAGTTGGGGGGCCGGGGAGCTGTTTTTT. Translating it yields CASSWGAGELFF.